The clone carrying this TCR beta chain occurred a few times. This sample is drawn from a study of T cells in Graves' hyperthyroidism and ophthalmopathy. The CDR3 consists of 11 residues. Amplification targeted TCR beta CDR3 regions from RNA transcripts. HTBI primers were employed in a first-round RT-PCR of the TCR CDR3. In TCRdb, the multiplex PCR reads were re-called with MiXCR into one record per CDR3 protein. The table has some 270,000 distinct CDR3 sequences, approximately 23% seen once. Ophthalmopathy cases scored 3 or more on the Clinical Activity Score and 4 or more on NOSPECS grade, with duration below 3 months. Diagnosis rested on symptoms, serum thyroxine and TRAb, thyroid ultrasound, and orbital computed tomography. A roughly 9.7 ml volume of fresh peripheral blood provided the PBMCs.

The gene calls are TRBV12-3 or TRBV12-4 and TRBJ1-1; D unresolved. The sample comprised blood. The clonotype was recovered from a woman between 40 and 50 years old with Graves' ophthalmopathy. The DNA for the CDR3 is TGTACCAACAGTAGAGCCACTGAAGCTTTCTTT. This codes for CTNSRATEAFF.